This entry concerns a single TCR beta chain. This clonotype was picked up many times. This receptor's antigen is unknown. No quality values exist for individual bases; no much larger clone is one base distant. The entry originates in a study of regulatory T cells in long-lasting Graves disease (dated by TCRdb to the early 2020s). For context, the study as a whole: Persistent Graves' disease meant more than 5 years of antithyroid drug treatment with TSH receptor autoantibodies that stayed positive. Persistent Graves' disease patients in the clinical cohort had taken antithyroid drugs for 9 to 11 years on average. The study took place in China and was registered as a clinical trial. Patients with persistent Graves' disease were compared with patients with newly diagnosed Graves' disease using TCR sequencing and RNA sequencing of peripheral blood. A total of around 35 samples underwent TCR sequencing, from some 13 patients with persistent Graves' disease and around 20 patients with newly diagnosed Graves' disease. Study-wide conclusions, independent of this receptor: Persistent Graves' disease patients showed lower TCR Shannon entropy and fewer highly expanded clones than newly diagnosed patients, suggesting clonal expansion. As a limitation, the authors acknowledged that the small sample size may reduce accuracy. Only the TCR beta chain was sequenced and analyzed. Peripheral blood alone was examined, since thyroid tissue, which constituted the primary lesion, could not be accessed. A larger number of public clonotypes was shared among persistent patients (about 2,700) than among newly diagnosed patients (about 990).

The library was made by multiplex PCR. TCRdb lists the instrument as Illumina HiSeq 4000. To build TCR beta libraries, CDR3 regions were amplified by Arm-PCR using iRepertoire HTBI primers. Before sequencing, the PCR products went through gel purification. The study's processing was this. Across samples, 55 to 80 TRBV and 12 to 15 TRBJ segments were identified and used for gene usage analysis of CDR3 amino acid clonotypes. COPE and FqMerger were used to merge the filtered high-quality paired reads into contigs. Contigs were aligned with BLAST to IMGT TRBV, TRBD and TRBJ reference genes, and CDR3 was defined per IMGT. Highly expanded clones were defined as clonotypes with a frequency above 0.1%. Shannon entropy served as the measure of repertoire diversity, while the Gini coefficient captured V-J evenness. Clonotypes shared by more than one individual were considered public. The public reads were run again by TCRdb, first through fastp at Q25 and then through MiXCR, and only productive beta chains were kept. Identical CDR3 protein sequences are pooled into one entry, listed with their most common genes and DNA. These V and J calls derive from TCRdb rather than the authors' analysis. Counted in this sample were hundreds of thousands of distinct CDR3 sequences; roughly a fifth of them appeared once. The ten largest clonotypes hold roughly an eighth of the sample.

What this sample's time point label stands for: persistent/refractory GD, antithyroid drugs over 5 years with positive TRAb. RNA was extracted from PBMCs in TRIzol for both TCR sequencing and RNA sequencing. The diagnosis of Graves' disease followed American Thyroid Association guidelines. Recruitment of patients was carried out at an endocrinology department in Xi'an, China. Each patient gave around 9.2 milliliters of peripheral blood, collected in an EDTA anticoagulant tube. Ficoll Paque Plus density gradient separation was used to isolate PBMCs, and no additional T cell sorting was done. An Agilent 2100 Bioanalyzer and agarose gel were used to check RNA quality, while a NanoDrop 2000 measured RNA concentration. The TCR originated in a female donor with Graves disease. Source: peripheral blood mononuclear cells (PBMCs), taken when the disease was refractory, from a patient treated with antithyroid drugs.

This receptor carries the CDR3 CASSRRETQYF. The DNA sequence reads TGTGCCAGCAGTCGGAGGGAGACCCAGTACTTC. The V and J genes are TRBV28 and TRBJ2-5; the D segment could be TRBD2, given 5 matching bases. V is pared back by 5 bases and J by 5 bases, with 6 bases lying between the germline termini. The CDR3 numbers 11 residues from cysteine through phenylalanine. CDR3 DNA is the only sequence kept; it has 33 bases, read in frame from the first base. The germline V gene gives CDR1 as MDHEN and CDR2 as SYDVKM.